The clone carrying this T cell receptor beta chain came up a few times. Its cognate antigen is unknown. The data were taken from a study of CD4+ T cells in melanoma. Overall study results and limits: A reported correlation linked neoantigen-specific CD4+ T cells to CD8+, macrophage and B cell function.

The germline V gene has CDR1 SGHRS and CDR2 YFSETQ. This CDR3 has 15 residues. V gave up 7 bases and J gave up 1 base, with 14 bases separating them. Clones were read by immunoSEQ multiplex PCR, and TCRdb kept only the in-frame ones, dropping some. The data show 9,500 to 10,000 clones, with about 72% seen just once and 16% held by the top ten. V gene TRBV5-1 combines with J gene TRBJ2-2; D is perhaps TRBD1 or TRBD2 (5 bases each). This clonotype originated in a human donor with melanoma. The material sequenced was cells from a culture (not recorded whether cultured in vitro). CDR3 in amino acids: CASSSGTMNTGELFF. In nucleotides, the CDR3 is TGCGCCAGCTCCTCCGGGACGATGAACACCGGGGAGCTGTTTTTT.